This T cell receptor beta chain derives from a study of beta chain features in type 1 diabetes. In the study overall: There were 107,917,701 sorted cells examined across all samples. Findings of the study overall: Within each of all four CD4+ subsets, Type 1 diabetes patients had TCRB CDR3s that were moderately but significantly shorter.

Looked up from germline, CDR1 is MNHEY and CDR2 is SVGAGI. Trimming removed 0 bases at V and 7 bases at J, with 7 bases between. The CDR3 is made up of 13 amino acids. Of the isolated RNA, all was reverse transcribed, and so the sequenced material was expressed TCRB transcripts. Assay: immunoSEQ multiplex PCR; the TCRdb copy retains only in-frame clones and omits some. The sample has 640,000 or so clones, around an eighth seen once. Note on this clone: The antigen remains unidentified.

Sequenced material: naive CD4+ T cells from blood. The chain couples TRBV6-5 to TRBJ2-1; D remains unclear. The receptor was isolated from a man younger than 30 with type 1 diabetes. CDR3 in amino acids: CASSYSIENEQFF. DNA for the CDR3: TGTGCCAGCAGTTACTCGATAGAAAATGAGCAGTTCTTC.